This T cell receptor (beta chain) was found in a study of identical twins. TCRdb re-called the 5' RACE reads through MiXCR, storing one row per CDR3 protein. The sample carries about 530,000 distinct CDR3 sequences, 20% to 25% recorded once. Findings and limits, study-wide: Conclusions leaned on cross-sectional statistical analysis and did not track the same donors over time. Out-of-frame beta chain sequences displayed weaker excess sharing between twins.

This clonotype was seen a few times. Its cognate antigen is unknown. This CDR3 has 14 residues. Germline-derived CDR1 and CDR2 are SGHAT and FQDESV (reference sequence). V was pared by 0 bases and J by 6 bases, with 9 bases between. A further study also used this sample, focusing on yellow fever vaccine responses in identical twins.

This receptor was identified in a woman under 30 in good health. Sequences were obtained from CD4+ T cells sorted from blood. The V call is TRBV11-1, the J call TRBJ2-1; D gene ambiguous. In nucleotides, the CDR3 is TGTGCCAGCAGCTTAGCGTTAATGTTCAATGAGCAGTTCTTC. It encodes CASSLALMFNEQFF.